The 3 T cell receptor beta chains reported below all come from one sample, sequenced in a study of T-cell reconstitution after alpha-beta-depleted transplantation in children. TCRbeta library construction was performed incorporating unique molecular identifiers. Each CDR3 protein is one row after TCRdb ran MiXCR on the PCR reads. The table has hundreds of thousands of distinct CDR3 sequences, under 25% seen once. The sequencing here drew on PBMCs, mostly from graft donor cells, taken 360 days after TCRalphabeta/CD19-depleted stem cell transplant. These receptors all stem from a boy under two years old who had a stem cell transplant for acute myeloid leukemia, so the T cells may come from the graft donor.

This clonotype was counted only a few times. This chain joins TRBV7-9 and TRBJ1-5; no firm D call. The CDR3 is 12 residues long. The V and J ends lost 0 bases and 8 bases respectively, with 5 bases between them. CDR1 is SEHNR and CDR2 is FQNEAQ in the germline V gene (reference sequence). CDR3 protein: CASSLATEPQHF. As DNA, the CDR3 is TGTGCCAGCAGCTTAGCAACCGAGCCCCAGCATTTT.

This clonotype has just a few counts. The chain combines TRBV20-1 with TRBJ2-1; 11 nucleotides agree with TRBD2. The germline V gene has CDR1 DFQATT and CDR2 SNEGSKA (reference sequence). This CDR3 comprises 14 residues. Germline trimming cut 5 bases from V and 6 bases from J; bases unmatched to any gene: 6. The DNA of the CDR3 is TGCAGTGCTGGGGGACTAGCGGTGCGCAATGAGCAGTTCTTC. Its translation: CSAGGLAVRNEQFF.

The chain links TRBV20-1 to TRBJ2-7, with D tentatively TRBD1 or TRBD2 (5 bases each). This CDR3 region has 15 residues. Germline loops: CDR1 DFQATT, CDR2 SNEGSKA (reference sequence). V was trimmed by 8 bases and J by 7 bases, leaving 27 bases between them. CDR3 residues: CSWAHARGLAGEQYV. CDR3 in DNA: TGCAGTTGGGCCCATGCTCGGGGCCTAGCAGGGGAGCAGTACGTC.